One and the same sample provided the 5 T cell receptor beta chains below, sequenced in a study of T cell responses to AZD1222 COVID-19 vaccine. TCRdb's copy holds only in-frame clones and misses some; the assay was immunoSEQ multiplex PCR. The data hold about 100,000 clones, with 87% observed a single time. Sequencing was performed on peripheral blood, taken on day 0 of AZD1222 vaccination. All receptors come from an adult in good health.

The chain is built from TRBV19 and TRBJ2-7, with 11 bases identical to TRBD2. Germline CDR1 and CDR2: LNHDA and SQIVND (reference sequence). The CDR3 is made up of 15 amino acids. The V gene end was trimmed by 3 bases and the J gene end by 2 bases; junction bases not matched to a gene: 3. CDR3 region: CASSMVAGGPYEQYF. The CDR3 DNA sequence: TGTGCCAGTAGTATGGTAGCGGGAGGGCCCTACGAGCAGTACTTC.

J is TRBJ2-7 and V is TRBV7-9; D is perhaps TRBD1 (6 bases). Germline CDR1 is SEHNR and CDR2 is FQNEAQ (reference sequence). V was trimmed by 5 bases and J by 2 bases, leaving 10 bases between them. The CDR3 is 13 residues long. The CDR3 DNA sequence: TGTGCCAGCAGCCGGACAGAAACCTACGAGCAGTACTTC. Its protein is CASSRTETYEQYF.

The chain has TRBV5-1 and TRBJ2-3, with D maybe TRBD2 (7 bases). CDR3 length equals 16 residues. V dropped 2 bases and J dropped 2 bases, with 15 bases sitting between them. Germline assignment: CDR1 SGHRS and CDR2 YFSETQ. As DNA, the CDR3 is TGCGCCAGCAGCTTAGTACCGGGGGGCAACACAGATACGCAGTATTTT. The encoded protein is CASSLVPGGNTDTQYF.

The gene calls are TRBV12-3 or TRBV12-4 and TRBJ2-7; D is perhaps TRBD2 (5 bases). V shed 9 bases and J shed 5 bases, with 14 bases lying between them. CDR3 length: 12 residues. CDR3 region: CASSIARNEQYF. The CDR3 region has the DNA TGTGCCAGTTCTATAGCGAGGAACGAGCAGTACTTC.

V usage is TRBV6-2 or TRBV6-3 and J usage is TRBJ1-1; D is perhaps TRBD1 (5 bases). The V end was cut by 5 bases, the J end by 1 base, with 14 bases between. CDR1 is MNHEY, CDR2 SVGEGT, per germline. CDR3 size: 15 residues. CDR3 protein: CASSRWRDGNTEAFF. The CDR3 bases are TGTGCCAGCAGTAGGTGGAGGGACGGGAACACTGAAGCTTTCTTT.